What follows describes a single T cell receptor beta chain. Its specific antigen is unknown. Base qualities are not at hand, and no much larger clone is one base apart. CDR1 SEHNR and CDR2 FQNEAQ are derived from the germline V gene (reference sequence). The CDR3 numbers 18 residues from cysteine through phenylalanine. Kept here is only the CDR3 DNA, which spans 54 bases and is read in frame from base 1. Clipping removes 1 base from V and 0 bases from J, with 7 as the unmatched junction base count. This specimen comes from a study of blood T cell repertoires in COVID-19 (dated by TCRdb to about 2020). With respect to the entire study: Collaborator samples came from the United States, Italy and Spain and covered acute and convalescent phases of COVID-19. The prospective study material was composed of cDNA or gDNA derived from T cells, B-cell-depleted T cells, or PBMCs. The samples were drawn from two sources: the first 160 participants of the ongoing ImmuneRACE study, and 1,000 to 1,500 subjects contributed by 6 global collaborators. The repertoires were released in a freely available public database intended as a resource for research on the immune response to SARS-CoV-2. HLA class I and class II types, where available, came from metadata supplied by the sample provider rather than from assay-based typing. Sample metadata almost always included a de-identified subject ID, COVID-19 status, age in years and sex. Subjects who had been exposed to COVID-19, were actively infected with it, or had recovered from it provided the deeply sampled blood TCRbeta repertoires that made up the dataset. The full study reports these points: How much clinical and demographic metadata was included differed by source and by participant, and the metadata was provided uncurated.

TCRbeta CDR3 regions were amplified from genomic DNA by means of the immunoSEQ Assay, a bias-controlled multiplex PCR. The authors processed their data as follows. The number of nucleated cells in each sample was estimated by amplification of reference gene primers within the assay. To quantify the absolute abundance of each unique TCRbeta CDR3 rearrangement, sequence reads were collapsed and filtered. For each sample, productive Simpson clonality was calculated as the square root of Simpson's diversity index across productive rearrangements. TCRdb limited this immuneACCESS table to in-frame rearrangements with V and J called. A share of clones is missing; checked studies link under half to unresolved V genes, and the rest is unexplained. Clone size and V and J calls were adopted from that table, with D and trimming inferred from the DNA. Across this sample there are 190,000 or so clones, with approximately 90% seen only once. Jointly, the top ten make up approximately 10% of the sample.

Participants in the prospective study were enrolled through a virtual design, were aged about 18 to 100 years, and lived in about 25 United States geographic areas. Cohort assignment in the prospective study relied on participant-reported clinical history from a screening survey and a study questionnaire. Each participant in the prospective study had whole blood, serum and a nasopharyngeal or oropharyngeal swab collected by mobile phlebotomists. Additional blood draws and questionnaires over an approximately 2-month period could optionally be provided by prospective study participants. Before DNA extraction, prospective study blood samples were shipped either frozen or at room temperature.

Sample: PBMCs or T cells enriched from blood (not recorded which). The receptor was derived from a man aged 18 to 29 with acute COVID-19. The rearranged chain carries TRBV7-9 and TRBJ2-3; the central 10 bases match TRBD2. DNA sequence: TGTGCCAGCAGCTTAGGGTCTAGCGGGAGCCCTAGCACAGATACGCAGTATTTT. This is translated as CASSLGSSGSPSTDTQYF.